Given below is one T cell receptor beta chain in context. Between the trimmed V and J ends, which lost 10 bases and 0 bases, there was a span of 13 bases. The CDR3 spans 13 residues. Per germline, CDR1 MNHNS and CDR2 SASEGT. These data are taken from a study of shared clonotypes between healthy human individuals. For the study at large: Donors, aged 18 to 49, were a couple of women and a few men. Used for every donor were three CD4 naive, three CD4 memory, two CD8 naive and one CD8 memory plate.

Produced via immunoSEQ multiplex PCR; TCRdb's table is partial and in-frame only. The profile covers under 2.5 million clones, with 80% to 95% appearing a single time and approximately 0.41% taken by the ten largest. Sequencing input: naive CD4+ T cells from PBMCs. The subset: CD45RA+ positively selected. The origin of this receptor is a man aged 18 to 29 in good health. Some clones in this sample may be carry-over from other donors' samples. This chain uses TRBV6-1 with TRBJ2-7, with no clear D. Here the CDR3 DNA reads TGTGCCACCAACAGCGTACCCTCCTACGAGCAGTACTTC. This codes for CATNSVPSYEQYF.